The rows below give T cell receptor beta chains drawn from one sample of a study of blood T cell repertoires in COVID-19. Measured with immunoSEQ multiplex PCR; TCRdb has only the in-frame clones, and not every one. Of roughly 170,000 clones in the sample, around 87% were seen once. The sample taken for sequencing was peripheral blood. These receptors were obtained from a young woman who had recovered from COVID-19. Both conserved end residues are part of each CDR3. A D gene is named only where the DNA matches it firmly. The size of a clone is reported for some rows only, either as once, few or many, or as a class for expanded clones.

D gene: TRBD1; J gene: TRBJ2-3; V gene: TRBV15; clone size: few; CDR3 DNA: TGTGCCACCAGCAGACCTCCCCGGGACAGGACTTCCACAGATACGCAGTATTTT; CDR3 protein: CATSRPPRDRTSTDTQYF
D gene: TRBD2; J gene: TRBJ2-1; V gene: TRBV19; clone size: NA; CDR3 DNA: TGTGCCAGTAGTATAACTAGCGGGGGGTGGAATGAGCAGTTCTTC; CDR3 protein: CASSITSGGWNEQFF
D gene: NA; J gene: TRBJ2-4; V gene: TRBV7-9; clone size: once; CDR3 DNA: TGTGCCAGCAGCTTAATTCAAGCTGGTGTTCAGTACTTC; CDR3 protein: CASSLIQAGVQYF
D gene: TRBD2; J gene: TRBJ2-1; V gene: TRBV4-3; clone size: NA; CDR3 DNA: TGCGCCAGCAGCCAAGATAGAGCTAGCGGGAGGAATGAGCAGTTCTTC; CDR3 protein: CASSQDRASGRNEQFF
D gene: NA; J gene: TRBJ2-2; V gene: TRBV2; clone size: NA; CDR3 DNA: TGTGCCAGCAGGCGGGACAGCCTAGGGTCAAGGACCGGGGAGCTGTTTTTT; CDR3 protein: CASRRDSLGSRTGELFF
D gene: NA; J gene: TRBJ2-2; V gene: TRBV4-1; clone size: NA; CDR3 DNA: TGCGCCAGCAGCCAAGAGGCAGGGCCCGGGGAGCTGTTTTTT; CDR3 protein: CASSQEAGPGELFF
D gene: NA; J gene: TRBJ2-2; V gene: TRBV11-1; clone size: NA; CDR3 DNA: TGTGCCAGCAGCGGAGCTAGGTTCACCGGGGAGCTGTTTTTT; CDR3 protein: CASSGARFTGELFF
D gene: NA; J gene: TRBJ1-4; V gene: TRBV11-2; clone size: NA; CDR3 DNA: TGTGCCAGCAGCTACCGATCAGTCACTAATGAAAAACTGTTTTTT; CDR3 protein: CASSYRSVTNEKLFF
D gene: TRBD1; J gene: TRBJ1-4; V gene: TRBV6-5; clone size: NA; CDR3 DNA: TGTGCCAGCAGTTACGGGACAGGGATGGAAAAACTGTTTTTT; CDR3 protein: CASSYGTGMEKLFF
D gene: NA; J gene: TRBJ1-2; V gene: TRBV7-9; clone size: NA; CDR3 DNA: TGTGCCAGCAGCTCGCGGGGGGCGGACTATGGCTACACCTTC; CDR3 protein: CASSSRGADYGYTF
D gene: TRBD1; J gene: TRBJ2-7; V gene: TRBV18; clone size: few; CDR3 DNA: TGTGCCAGCTCACCGGGACAGGGTTCCTACGAGCAGTACTTC; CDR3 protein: CASSPGQGSYEQYF
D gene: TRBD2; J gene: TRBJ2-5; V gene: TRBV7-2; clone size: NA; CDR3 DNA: TGTGCCAGCAGCTTAGCTAGCGGGGGGAATTTGGAGACCCAGTACTTC; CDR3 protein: CASSLASGGNLETQYF
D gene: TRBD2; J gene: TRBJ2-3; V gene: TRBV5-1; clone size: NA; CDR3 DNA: TGCGCCAGCAGCCCAGGACTAGCGGGCACAGATACGCAGTATTTT; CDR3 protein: CASSPGLAGTDTQYF
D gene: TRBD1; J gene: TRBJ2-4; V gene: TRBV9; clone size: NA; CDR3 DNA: TGTGCCAGCAGCTCACAGGGGGACGTCAAAAACATTCAGTACTTC; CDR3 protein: CASSSQGDVKNIQYF
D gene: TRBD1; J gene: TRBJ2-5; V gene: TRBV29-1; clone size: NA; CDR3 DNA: TGCAGCGTTGAAGGGACCCCGGGACAGCTCCAAGAGACCCAGTACTTC; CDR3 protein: CSVEGTPGQLQETQYF
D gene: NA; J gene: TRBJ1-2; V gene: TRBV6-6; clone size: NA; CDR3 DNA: TGTGCCAGCAGTTACTCTGGGGGCCCGGTGGGCTACACCTTC; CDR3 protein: CASSYSGGPVGYTF
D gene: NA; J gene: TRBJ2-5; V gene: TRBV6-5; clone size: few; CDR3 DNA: TGTGCCAGCAGTTTCAATCAAGAGACCCAGTACTTC; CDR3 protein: CASSFNQETQYF
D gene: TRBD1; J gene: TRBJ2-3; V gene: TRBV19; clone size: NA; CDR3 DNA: TGTGCCAGTTCCAGGACAGGGGGGATAACAGATACGCAGTATTTT; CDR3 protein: CASSRTGGITDTQYF
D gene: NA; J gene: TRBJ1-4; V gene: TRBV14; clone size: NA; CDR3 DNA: TGTGCCAGCAGCCCTCCAACAGGGCGCGGTACTGAAAAACTGTTTTTT; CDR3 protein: CASSPPTGRGTEKLFF
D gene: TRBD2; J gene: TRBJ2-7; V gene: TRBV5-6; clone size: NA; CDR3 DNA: TGTGCCAGCAGCTCCCGACTAGCTCGTCGGACCTCCTACGAGCAGTACTTC; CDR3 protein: CASSSRLARRTSYEQYF
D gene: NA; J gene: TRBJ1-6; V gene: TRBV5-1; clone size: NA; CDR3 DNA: TGCGCCAGCAGCTTTAGGAGCTCCTATAATTCACCCCTCCACTTT; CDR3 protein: CASSFRSSYNSPLHF